This is a list of T cell receptor beta chains from one sample in a study of blood T cell repertoires in COVID-19. Measured with immunoSEQ multiplex PCR; TCRdb has only the in-frame clones, and not every one. In the table there are approximately 140,000 clones, 80% to 90% of which are singletons. Sequenced material: peripheral blood. These receptors came from a man in his 70s with acute or convalescent COVID-19. The CDR3 runs from the conserved cysteine through the conserved F or W. A D gene is named only where the DNA matches it firmly. Expanded clones get a size class; other rows say once, few or many, or leave the size out.

TRBV19	TRBJ2-7	14	TRBD1	NA	CASSPRTGSYEQYF	TGTGCCAGTAGTCCTCGGACAGGATCCTACGAGCAGTACTTC
TRBV10-3	TRBJ1-4	14	NA	NA	CAIRPDPTNEKLFF	TGTGCCATCAGGCCAGATCCAACTAATGAAAAACTGTTTTTT
TRBV7-2	TRBJ2-7	15	TRBD2	NA	CASCTSGSSSYEQYF	TGTGCCAGCTGCACTAGCGGGTCTAGCTCCTACGAGCAGTACTTC
TRBV9	TRBJ1-3	15	NA	NA	CASSVDETGGNTIYF	TGTGCCAGCAGCGTGGACGAAACGGGGGGAAACACCATATATTTT
TRBV6-6	TRBJ2-3	16	TRBD1	once	CASRETDRGFPDTQYF	TGTGCCAGCAGGGAAACGGACAGGGGATTTCCAGATACGCAGTATTTT
TRBV4-2	TRBJ2-1	22	TRBD2	NA	CASSQALDSSYSGISSYNEQFF	TGTGCCAGCAGCCAAGCGCTAGACTCCTCGTATAGCGGGATTAGTTCCTACAATGAGCAGTTCTTC
TRBV4-2	TRBJ1-6	16	NA	NA	CASSQKMGLNDSPLHF	TGTGCCAGCAGCCAAAAGATGGGACTCAACGATTCACCCCTCCACTTT
TRBV19	TRBJ2-1	15	TRBD2	NA	CASSGTARETSEQFF	TGTGCCAGTAGTGGGACGGCGCGGGAGACGTCTGAGCAGTTCTTC
TRBV2	TRBJ2-7	14	TRBD1	once	CASSPPGQGYEQYF	TGTGCCAGCAGTCCACCGGGACAGGGCTACGAGCAGTACTTC
TRBV5-1	TRBJ2-6	17	NA	NA	CASSLVDGGSGANVLTF	TGCGCCAGCAGCTTGGTGGACGGAGGCTCTGGGGCCAACGTCCTGACTTTC
TRBV4-2	TRBJ2-3	18	TRBD2	once	CASSQAGLAGSRGDTQYF	TGTGCCAGCAGCCAAGCGGGACTAGCGGGGAGCCGGGGAGATACGCAGTATTTT
TRBV28	TRBJ2-1	17	NA	NA	CASSLGLGRPVDNEQFF	TGTGCCAGCAGTTTGGGGCTGGGGAGGCCCGTGGACAATGAGCAGTTCTTC
TRBV30	TRBJ2-3	13	NA	NA	CAWSGLATDTQYF	TGTGCCTGGAGTGGACTTGCTACGGATACGCAGTATTTT
TRBV3-1/TRBV3-2	TRBJ1-6	16	NA	NA	CASSQGASSYNSPLHF	TGTGCCAGCAGCCAGGGAGCCAGCTCCTATAATTCACCCCTCCACTTT
TRBV6-5	TRBJ1-6	14	TRBD1	NA	CASRSTGDNSPLHF	TGTGCCAGCAGATCGACAGGGGATAATTCACCCCTCCACTTT
TRBV5-8	TRBJ2-2	18	TRBD1	NA	CASSLAPGQGYNTGELFF	TGTGCCAGCAGCTTGGCCCCCGGACAGGGATACAACACCGGGGAGCTGTTTTTT
TRBV28	TRBJ1-5	12	NA	NA	CASREGNQPQHF	TGTGCCAGCAGGGAGGGCAATCAGCCCCAGCATTTT
TRBV10-3	TRBJ2-3	15	NA	NA	CAISTSGGSTDTQYF	TGTGCCATCAGTACCTCCGGCGGGAGCACAGATACGCAGTATTTT
TRBV7-2	TRBJ1-1	16	NA	NA	CASSLVGGRANTEAFF	TGTGCCAGCAGCTTAGTCGGGGGGCGCGCGAACACTGAAGCTTTCTTT
TRBV19	TRBJ1-4	15	TRBD1	NA	CASSLPGQGDEKLFF	TGTGCCAGTAGCCTACCGGGACAGGGGGATGAAAAACTGTTTTTT
TRBV19	TRBJ2-1	15	TRBD1	once	CASTPRDSSYNEQFF	TGTGCCAGTACCCCCCGGGACAGCTCCTACAATGAGCAGTTCTTC
TRBV6-2/TRBV6-3	TRBJ1-2	14	NA	once	CASSTTGIYYGYTF	TGTGCCAGCAGTACTACAGGGATCTACTATGGCTACACCTTC
TRBV19	TRBJ1-4	14	NA	NA	CASSPAGIGEKLFF	TGTGCCAGTAGTCCCGCGGGAATAGGCGAAAAACTGTTTTTT
TRBV19	TRBJ1-3	14	NA	NA	CASSFPLSGNTIYF	TGTGCCAGTAGTTTTCCTCTCTCTGGAAACACCATATATTTT
TRBV4-2	TRBJ1-2	14	TRBD1	NA	CASSQEDRGRGYTF	TGTGCCAGCAGCCAAGAAGACAGGGGACGAGGCTACACCTTC
TRBV4-2	TRBJ2-1	13	NA	NA	CASSQDQGSEQFF	TGTGCCAGCAGCCAAGATCAGGGAAGTGAGCAGTTCTTC
TRBV6-5	TRBJ1-1	16	TRBD1	NA	CASSYKGTGVDTEAFF	TGTGCCAGCAGTTACAAAGGTACAGGGGTGGACACTGAAGCTTTCTTT
TRBV5-1	TRBJ2-1	15	TRBD1	NA	CASRPSRDRSREQFF	TGCGCCAGCAGACCTTCCCGGGACAGGTCCAGGGAGCAGTTCTTC